These 23 T cell receptor beta chains came from one sample sequenced in a study of tumor and adjacent non-tumor tissue in lung cancer. Three rounds of nested PCR, following a modified ARM-PCR protocol, produced the TCRbeta library. TCRdb ran MiXCR on the multiplex PCR reads and lists one entry per CDR3 protein. The sample lists around 86,000 distinct CDR3 sequences, approximately 77% seen once, with 8.5% to 10% in the top ten. The template was RNA from unsorted bulk tissue. Sequences were obtained from lung tumor tissue. Every receptor here comes from a woman between 40 and 50 years old with non-small cell lung cancer.

The gene calls are TRBV28 and TRBJ1-2; D gene ambiguous. V was trimmed by 4 bases and J by 11 bases, leaving 26 bases between them. The CDR3 has 16 amino acids. Germline values: CDR1 MDHEN, CDR2 SYDVKM. In DNA form, the CDR3 reads TGTGCCAGCAGTTCGCGGGCCACCATCGGAGCAGGCGGTTACACCTTC. Translation: CASSSRATIGAGGYTF.

About this clonotype itself: This CDR3 fails to terminate in the conserved phenylalanine or tryptophan, so it likely reflects a read error. This chain joins TRBV11-2 and TRBJ2-7; TRBD2 might be the D (5 bases). There are 21 residues in the CDR3. Germline V lookup: CDR1 SGHAT, CDR2 FQNNGV. The V and J ends lost 4 bases and 4 bases respectively, with 35 bases between them. The CDR3 DNA reads as TGTGCCAGCAGCTCCCCAGGCTCGGGGTTAGCCTTTGGGCTTGGGATATACGAGCAGTACTAC. Translated: CASSSPGSGLAFGLGIYEQYY.

As to this clonotype: With a much larger clone just one base away, this may be a read error. The chain recombines TRBV7-9 with TRBJ2-1, with D hard to call. The CDR3 length is 13 residues. Looked up from germline, CDR1 is SEHNR and CDR2 is FQNEAQ (reference sequence). The CDR3 is CAISLLEYNEQFF. Written as DNA, the CDR3 is TGTGCCATCAGCTTACTCGAGTACAATGAGCAGTTCTTC.

With respect to this clonotype: One junction end disagrees with the germline gene, perhaps due to a read error. The chain's CDR3 is CASSLVGSKYTQYF. CDR3 nucleotides: TGTGCCAGCAGCTTAGTCGGTAGCAAATATACGCAGTACTTT. The chain carries TRBV11-2 and TRBJ2-3; D is unclear. Germline CDR1 is SGHAT and CDR2 is FQNNGV. This CDR3 region has 14 residues.

About this clonotype: Because it lacks the conserved phenylalanine or tryptophan at the end, this CDR3 is likely a read error. The chain joins TRBV30 to TRBJ2-2; 7 bases agree with TRBD1. CDR1 is GTSNPN, CDR2 SVGIG, per germline (reference sequence). V gave up 8 bases and J gave up 1 base; unmatched junction bases: 7. This CDR3 region has 14 residues. In DNA form, the CDR3 reads TGTGCCCGGACGCGACAGGGGAACACCGGGGAGCTGTTTCTT. Translation: CARTRQGNTGELFL.

There are a few counts of this clonotype. The chain has TRBV28 and TRBJ2-3; 10 bases agree with TRBD1. This CDR3 is 15 amino acids long. Germline V gene data show CDR1 as MDHEN and CDR2 as SYDVKM. J lost 4 bases, V lost 2 bases, and 3 bases had no gene match. CDR3 residues: CASSLGQGEADTQYF. As DNA, the CDR3 is TGTGCCAGCAGTTTAGGACAGGGGGAAGCAGATACGCAGTATTTT.

Concerning this clonotype itself: One junction end disagrees with the germline gene, perhaps due to a read error. The rearrangement joins TRBV6-5 to TRBJ2-3, with no clear D. Germline V CDR1 and CDR2: MNHEY, SVGAGI. This CDR3 has 11 amino acids. CDR3 nucleotide sequence: TGTGTCAGCTCAATGGTAGATACGCAATATTTT. Amino acid sequence: CVSSMVDTQYF.

In regard to this clonotype: The junction differs from germline at one of its ends, possibly a read error. V usage is TRBV28 and J usage is TRBJ2-2, with D possibly TRBD2 on 6 matching bases. Germline values: CDR1 MDHEN, CDR2 SYDVKM. This CDR3 has 14 amino acids. The CDR3 region has the DNA TGTGCCAGCAGCTACGGGACTGATACCGGGGAGATGTTTTTT. Encoded protein: CASSYGTDTGEMFF.

Comments on this clonotype: Compared with germline, one end of the junction differs, possibly owing to a read error. This sequence joins TRBV6-5 and TRBJ2-3, with D tentatively TRBD2 (5 bases). Germline V gene data show CDR1 as MNHEY and CDR2 as SVGAGI. This CDR3 spans 15 amino acids. DNA for the CDR3: TGTGCCAGTAGTTACCGGCCGGAGGCAGTAGATACGCAGTATTTT. Amino acid sequence: CASSYRPEAVDTQYF.

For this clonotype: A read error may produce the germline difference seen at one junction end. The rearrangement joins TRBV11-2 to TRBJ2-5; the D gene is possibly TRBD2 (5 bases). This CDR3 comprises 15 residues. The germline CDR1 and CDR2 sequences are SGHAT and FQNNGV. CDR3 in DNA: TGTGTCAGCAGTTTATTCGCCGGGATCCAAGAGAGCCAGTACTTC. Its translation is CVSSLFAGIQESQYF.

This clonotype has at least ten counts. V and J are TRBV6-2 or TRBV6-3 and TRBJ2-7; D is uncertain. CDR1 and CDR2 (germline): MNHEY, SVGEGT. V was cut by 2 bases and J by 0 bases, with 14 bases left in between. This CDR3 has 16 amino acids. CDR3 coding DNA: TGTGCCAGCAGTTACCCCCCTCACGCTCCCTCCTACGAGCAGTACTTC. Encoded protein: CASSYPPHAPSYEQYF.

For the CDR3, the DNA is TGTGCCAGCAGCTTAGGGGGACAGGATAACAATCAGCCCCAGCATTTT. Translated, it gives CASSLGGQDNNQPQHF. This rearrangement joins TRBV11-2 to TRBJ1-5; 8 bases line up with TRBD1. The CDR3 runs to 16 residues. The V and J ends lost 1 base and 3 bases, in that order; junction bases with no gene match: 5. Germline assignment: CDR1 SGHAT and CDR2 FQNNGV.

Note on this clonotype: This sequence may be a read error, since a much larger clone differs from it by one base. The gene calls are TRBV20-1 and TRBJ2-7; D is unresolved. The CDR3 loop spans 13 amino acids. The germline V gene has CDR1 DFQATT and CDR2 SNEGSKA (reference sequence). In nucleotides, the CDR3 is TGCAGTGCTAGATACCCAGTCTCCTACAAGCAGTACTTC. Protein sequence: CSARYPVSYKQYF.

Worth noting for this clonotype: A much larger clone sits a single nucleotide away, making a read error possible. The V gene is TRBV30, the J gene TRBJ2-2; TRBD1 matches at 8 bases. The CDR3 runs to 14 residues. In germline, CDR1 is GTSNPN, CDR2 SVGIG (reference sequence). CDR3 nucleotides: TGTGCCTGGACGCGACAGGGGAACACCTGGGAGCTGTTTTTT. Protein product: CAWTRQGNTWELFF.

This clonotype was detected ten times or more. The CDR3 DNA reads as TGCGCCAGCAGCCACCTCTCGACAGGGGGTGGGACTGAAGCTTTCTTT. It yields the protein CASSHLSTGGGTEAFF. The chain combines TRBV5-1 with TRBJ1-1; 9 bases align to TRBD1. Per germline, CDR1 SGHRS and CDR2 YFSETQ. The CDR3 has 16 residues. The ends lost 4 bases at V and 5 bases at J; junction bases unmatched: 12.

Of note for this clonotype: Just one base apart from a much larger clone, this may be a read error. V gene TRBV5-1 combines with J gene TRBJ2-5; D is undetermined. Germline V gene data show CDR1 as SGHRS and CDR2 as YFSETQ. The CDR3 spans 15 residues. In DNA form, the CDR3 reads TGCGCCAACAGCTTGGCGATAGGGTTCCAAGAGACCCAGTACTTC. Its translation: CANSLAIGFQETQYF.

This chain links TRBV6-6 with TRBJ2-2; 9 nucleotides agree with TRBD2. CDR3 length: 15 residues. The germline V gene encodes CDR1 MNHNY and CDR2 SVGAGI (reference sequence). V lost 7 bases to trimming and J lost 5 bases; unmatched junction nucleotides: 8. This CDR3 reads CASKATSGNTGELFF. CDR3 DNA: TGTGCCAGCAAGGCGACTAGCGGTAATACCGGGGAGCTGTTTTTT.

This clonotype has a handful of counts. A much more abundant neighbour one base away suggests this may be a read error. CDR3 coding DNA: TGTGTCAGCAGTGAAGCGCATGGGACAGTCCATGGCTACACCTTC. This translates into CVSSEAHGTVHGYTF. The chain links TRBV6-1 to TRBJ1-2; 7 bases fit TRBD1. The germline gives CDR1 MNHNS, CDR2 SASEGT. This CDR3 has 15 amino acids.

In its sample, this clonotype was seen many times. The chain couples TRBV28 to TRBJ2-7; D tentatively fits TRBD1 or TRBD2 (5 bases each). Germline CDR1 MDHEN, CDR2 SYDVKM. This CDR3 has 13 residues. V lost 3 bases to trimming and J lost 3 bases, with 9 bases between them. The CDR3 spells CASSFGAGYEQYF. The CDR3 DNA is TGTGCCAGCAGTTTCGGGGCGGGCTACGAGCAGTACTTC.

This clonotype occurred a few times. Possible read error: a much larger clone is one base away. V gene TRBV5-6 combines with J gene TRBJ1-5, with D tentatively TRBD1 (6 bases). V lost 0 bases to trimming and J lost 2 bases, with 9 bases between them. Germline CDR1 is SGHDT and CDR2 is YYEEEE. The CDR3 has 15 amino acids. In DNA, the CDR3 is TGTGCCAGCAGCTTGGCAACAGGGTGCAATCAGCCCCAGCATTTT. It encodes CASSLATGCNQPQHF.

This clonotype was recorded many times. The V and J genes are TRBV5-4 and TRBJ1-6, with 8 nucleotides matching TRBD1. J lost 6 bases, V lost 3 bases, and 8 bases had no gene match. Germline V gives CDR1 SGHNT, CDR2 YYREEE (reference sequence). The CDR3 is 16 residues long. CDR3 residues: CASSSLDTGGNSPLHF. Here the CDR3 DNA reads TGTGCCAGCAGCTCTCTAGATACAGGGGGTAATTCACCCCTCCACTTT.

This clonotype was detected a few times. The chain links TRBV11-2 to TRBJ2-1; 10 bases are a match to TRBD2. The CDR3 contains 16 residues. Germline CDR1 SGHAT, CDR2 FQNNGV. The CDR3 region is CDSSLGPLAGRNEQFF. The CDR3, as DNA: TGTGACAGTAGCCTAGGGCCACTAGCGGGGCGCAATGAGCAGTTCTTC.

Comments on this clonotype: This clone may be a read error of a much larger clone one base away. V and J are TRBV7-9 and TRBJ1-1; D remains unclear. The CDR3 is 17 amino acids. V gave up 3 bases and J gave up 0 bases, with 17 bases separating them. Germline V gene sequence: CDR1 SEHNR, CDR2 FQNEAQ (reference sequence). CDR3 amino acids: CASSFSRSGGMNTEAFF. The CDR3 DNA follows: TGTGCCAGCAGCTTTAGTCGATCGGGCGGAATGAACACTGAAGCTTTCTTT.